The T cell receptor (beta chain) described here comes from a study of blood T cell repertoires in COVID-19. About the research overall: Both acute and convalescent COVID-19 samples were obtained from the United States, Italy and Spain.

The CDR3 length is 15 residues. CDR1 and CDR2 from the germline V gene are SGHDT and YYEEEE. Trimming took off 4 bases at V and 3 bases at J, with 13 bases between the two ends. Libraries were prepared by immunoSEQ multiplex PCR; TCRdb keeps only in-frame clonotypes and omits some of them. Here the sample spans over 150,000 clones, 65% to 90% being singletons. The receptor comes from a man aged 45 to 65 with active or convalescent COVID-19. Sequenced material: peripheral blood. This chain uses TRBV5-6 with TRBJ1-4; D is possibly TRBD1 (6 bases). CDR3 loop: CASSPGGPANEKLFF. DNA for the CDR3: TGTGCCAGCAGCCCTGGGGGCCCAGCTAATGAAAAACTGTTTTTT.